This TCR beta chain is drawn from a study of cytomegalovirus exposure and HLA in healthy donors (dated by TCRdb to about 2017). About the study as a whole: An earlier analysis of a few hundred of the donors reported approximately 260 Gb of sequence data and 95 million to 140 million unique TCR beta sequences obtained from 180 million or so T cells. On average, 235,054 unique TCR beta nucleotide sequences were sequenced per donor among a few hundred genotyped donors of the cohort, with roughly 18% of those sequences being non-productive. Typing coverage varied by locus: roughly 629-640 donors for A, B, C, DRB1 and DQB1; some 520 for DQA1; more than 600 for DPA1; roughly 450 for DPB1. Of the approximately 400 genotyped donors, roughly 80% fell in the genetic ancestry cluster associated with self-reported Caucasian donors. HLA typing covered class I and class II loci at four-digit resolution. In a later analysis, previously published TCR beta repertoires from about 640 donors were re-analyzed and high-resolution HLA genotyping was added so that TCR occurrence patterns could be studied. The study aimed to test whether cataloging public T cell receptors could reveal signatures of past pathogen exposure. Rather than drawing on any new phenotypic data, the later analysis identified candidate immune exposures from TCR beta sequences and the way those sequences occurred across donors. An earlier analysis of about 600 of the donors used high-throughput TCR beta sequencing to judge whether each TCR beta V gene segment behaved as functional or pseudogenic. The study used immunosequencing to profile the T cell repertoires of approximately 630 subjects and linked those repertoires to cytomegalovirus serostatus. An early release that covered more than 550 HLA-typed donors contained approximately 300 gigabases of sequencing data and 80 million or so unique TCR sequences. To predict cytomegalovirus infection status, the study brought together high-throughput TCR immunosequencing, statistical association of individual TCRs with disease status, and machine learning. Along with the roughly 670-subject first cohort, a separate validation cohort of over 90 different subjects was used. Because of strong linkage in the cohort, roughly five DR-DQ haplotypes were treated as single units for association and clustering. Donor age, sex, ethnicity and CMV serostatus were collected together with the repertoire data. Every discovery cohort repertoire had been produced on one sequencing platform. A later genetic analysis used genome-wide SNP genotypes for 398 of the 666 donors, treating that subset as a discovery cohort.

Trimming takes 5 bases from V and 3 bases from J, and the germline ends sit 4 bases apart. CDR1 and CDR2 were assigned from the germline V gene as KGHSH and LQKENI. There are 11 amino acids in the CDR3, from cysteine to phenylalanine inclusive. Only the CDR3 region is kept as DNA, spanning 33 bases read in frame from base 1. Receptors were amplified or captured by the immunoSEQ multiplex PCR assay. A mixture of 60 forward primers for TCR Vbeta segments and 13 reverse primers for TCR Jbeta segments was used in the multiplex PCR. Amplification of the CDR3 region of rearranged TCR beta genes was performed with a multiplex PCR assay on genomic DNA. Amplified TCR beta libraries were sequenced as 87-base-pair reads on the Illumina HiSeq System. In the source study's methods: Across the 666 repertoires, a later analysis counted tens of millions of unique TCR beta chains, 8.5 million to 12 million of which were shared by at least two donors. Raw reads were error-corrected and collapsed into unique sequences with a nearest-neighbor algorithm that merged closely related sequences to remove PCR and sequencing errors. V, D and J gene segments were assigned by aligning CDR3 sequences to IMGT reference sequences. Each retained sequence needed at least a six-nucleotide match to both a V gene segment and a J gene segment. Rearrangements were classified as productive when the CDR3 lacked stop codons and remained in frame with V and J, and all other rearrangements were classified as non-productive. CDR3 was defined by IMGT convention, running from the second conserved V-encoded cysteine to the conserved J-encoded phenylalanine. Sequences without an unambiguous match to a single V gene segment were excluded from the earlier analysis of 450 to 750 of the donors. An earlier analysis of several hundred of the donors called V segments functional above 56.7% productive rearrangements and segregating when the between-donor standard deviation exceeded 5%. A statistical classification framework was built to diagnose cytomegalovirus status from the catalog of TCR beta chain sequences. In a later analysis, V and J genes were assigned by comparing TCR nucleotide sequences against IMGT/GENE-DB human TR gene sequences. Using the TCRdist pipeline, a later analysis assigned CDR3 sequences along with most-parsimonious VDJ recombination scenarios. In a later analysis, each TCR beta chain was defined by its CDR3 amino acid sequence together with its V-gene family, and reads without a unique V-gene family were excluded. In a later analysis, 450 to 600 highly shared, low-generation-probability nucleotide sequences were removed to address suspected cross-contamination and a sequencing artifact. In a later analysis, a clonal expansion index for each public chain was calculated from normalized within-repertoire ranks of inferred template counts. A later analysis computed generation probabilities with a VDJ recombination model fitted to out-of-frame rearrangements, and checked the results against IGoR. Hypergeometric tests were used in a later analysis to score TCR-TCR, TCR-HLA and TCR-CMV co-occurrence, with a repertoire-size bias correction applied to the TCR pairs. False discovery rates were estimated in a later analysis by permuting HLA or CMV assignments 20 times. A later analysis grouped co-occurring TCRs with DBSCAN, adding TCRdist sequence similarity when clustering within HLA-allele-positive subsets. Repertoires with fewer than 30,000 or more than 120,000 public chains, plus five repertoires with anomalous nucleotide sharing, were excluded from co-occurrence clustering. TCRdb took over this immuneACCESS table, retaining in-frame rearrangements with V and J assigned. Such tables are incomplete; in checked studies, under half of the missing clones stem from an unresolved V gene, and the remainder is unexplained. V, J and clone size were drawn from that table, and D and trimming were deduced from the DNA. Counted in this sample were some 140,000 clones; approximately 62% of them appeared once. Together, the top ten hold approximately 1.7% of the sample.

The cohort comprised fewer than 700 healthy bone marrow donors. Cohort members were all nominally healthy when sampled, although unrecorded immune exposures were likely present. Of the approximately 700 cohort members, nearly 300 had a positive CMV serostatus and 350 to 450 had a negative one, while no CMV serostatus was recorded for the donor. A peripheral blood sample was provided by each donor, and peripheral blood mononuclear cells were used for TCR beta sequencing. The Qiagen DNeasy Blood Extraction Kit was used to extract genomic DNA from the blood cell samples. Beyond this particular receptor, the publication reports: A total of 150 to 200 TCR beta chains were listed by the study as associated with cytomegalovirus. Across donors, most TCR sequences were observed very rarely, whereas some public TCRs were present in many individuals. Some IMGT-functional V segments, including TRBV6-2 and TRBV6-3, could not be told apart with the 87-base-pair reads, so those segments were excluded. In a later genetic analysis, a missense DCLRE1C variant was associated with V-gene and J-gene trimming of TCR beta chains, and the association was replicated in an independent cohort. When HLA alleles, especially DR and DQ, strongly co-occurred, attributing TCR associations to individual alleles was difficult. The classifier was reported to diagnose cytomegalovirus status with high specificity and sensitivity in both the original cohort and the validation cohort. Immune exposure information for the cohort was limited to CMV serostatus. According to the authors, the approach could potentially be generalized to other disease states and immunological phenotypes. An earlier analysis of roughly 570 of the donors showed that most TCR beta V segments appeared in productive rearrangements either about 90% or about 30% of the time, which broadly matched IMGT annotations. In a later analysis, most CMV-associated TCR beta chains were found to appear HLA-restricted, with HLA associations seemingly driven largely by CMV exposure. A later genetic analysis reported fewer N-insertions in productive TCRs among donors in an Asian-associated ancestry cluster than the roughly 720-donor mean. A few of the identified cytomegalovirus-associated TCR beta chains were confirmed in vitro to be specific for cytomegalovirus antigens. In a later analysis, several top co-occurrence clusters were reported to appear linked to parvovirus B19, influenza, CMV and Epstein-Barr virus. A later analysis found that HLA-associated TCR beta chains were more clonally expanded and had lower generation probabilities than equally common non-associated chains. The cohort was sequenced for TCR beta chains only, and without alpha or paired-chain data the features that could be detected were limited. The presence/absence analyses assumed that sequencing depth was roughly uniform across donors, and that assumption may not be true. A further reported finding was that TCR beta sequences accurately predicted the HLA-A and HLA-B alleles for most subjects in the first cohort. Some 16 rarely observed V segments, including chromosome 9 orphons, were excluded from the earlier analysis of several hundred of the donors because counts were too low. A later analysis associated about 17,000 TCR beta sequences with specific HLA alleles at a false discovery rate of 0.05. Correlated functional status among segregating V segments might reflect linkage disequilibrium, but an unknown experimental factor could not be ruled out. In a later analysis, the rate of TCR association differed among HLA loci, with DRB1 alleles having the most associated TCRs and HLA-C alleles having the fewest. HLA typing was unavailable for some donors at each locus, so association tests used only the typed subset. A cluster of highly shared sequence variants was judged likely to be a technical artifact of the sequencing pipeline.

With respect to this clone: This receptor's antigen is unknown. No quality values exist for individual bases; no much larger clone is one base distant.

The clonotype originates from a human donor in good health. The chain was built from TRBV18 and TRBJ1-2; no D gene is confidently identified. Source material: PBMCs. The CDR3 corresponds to CASSRDYGYTF. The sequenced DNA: TGTGCCAGCTCAAGAGACTATGGCTACACCTTC.